Each of the 5 T cell receptor beta chains below was sequenced from the same sample in a study of human T cells and chemical hapten exposure. The time point here: patch test 1, 2 weeks after DPC sensitization. Treatment specified: therapeutic diphenylcyclopropenone sensitization with weekly scalp DPC. One entry per CDR3 protein results from TCRdb running MiXCR on the RACE reads. This sample has about 49,000 distinct CDR3 sequences, with about 9% found just once. The specimen comprised whole blood, sampled in connection with sensitization to the hapten diphenylcyclopropenone (DPC). The receptors derive from a woman in her 50s with alopecia areata. Some clones in this sample may be carry-over from other donors' samples.

The table lists this clonotype with many counts. The chain links TRBV18 to TRBJ2-7; 7 bases are a match to TRBD1. The germline CDR1 and CDR2 sequences are KGHSH and LQKENI. J gave up 5 bases and V 3 bases, and 7 bases lay outside the gene matches. The CDR3 spans 14 residues. Written as DNA, the CDR3 is TGTGCCAGCTCACCCCGACAGGGTATCAACGAGCAGTACTTC. It encodes CASSPRQGINEQYF.

This clonotype was found many times. The chain is built from TRBV6-5 and TRBJ2-7; D possibly corresponds to TRBD2 (7 bases). V lost 2 bases, J lost 2 bases, and 16 bases lay in between. There are 16 residues in the CDR3. Germline CDR1 reads MNHEY; CDR2 reads SVGAGI. CDR3 sequence reads: CASSYKGGGATYEQYF. CDR3 DNA sequence: TGTGCCAGCAGTTACAAGGGGGGAGGGGCAACCTACGAGCAGTACTTC.

This clonotype was found many times. This chain joins TRBV20-1 and TRBJ2-3; 8 nucleotides line up with TRBD2. With 6 bases clipped from V and 0 bases from J, the junction kept 5 bases outside the gene matches. The germline CDR1 and CDR2 sequences are DFQATT and SNEGSKA (reference sequence). The CDR3 is 14 amino acids. In DNA form, the CDR3 reads TGCAGTGCCCGGCCTAGCGGGAGCACAGATACGCAGTATTTT. The encoded protein is CSARPSGSTDTQYF.

This chain connects TRBV9 to TRBJ2-1; D call uncertain. The CDR3 is 16 amino acids. V was clipped by 3 bases and J by 0 bases, with 13 bases between them. CDR1 is SGDLS and CDR2 is YYNGEE in the germline V gene. CDR3 protein: CASSGLAAPSYNEQFF. The CDR3 region has the DNA TGTGCCAGCAGCGGGCTTGCAGCGCCCTCCTACAATGAGCAGTTCTTC.

In this sample, this clonotype turned up many times. Here the CDR3 reads CASSLVTALNQPQHF. Written as DNA, the CDR3 is TGTGCCAGCAGTTTAGTTACAGCTCTTAATCAGCCCCAGCATTTT. This rearrangement joins TRBV12-3 or TRBV12-4 to TRBJ1-5, with unresolved D. V was trimmed by 1 base and J by 4 bases, leaving 11 bases between them. There are 15 residues in the CDR3.